These 14 T cell receptor beta chains were sequenced from one sample in a study of T-cell reconstitution after alpha-beta-depleted transplantation in children. It was with unique molecular identifiers that the TCRbeta library was prepared. In TCRdb, the PCR reads were re-called with MiXCR into one record per CDR3 protein. The data show approximately 82,000 distinct CDR3 sequences, roughly a sixth seen once. The sample in question was PBMCs, mostly from graft donor cells, obtained 180 days after TCRalphabeta/CD19-depleted stem cell transplant. All receptors come from a male patient aged 2 to 9 who had a stem cell transplant for acute lymphoblastic leukemia, so the T cells may come from the graft donor.

The chain has TRBV5-1 and TRBJ1-4, with D possibly matching TRBD1 (5 bases). The V and J ends lost 0 bases and 8 bases respectively, with 14 bases between them. This CDR3 comprises 15 residues. Germline V lookup: CDR1 SGHRS, CDR2 YFSETQ. The CDR3 region has the DNA TGCGCCAGCAGCTTGGGTGGGGTGGGACGCGAAAAACTGTTTTTT. Amino acid sequence: CASSLGGVGREKLFF. Filled out from reference TRBV5-1 and TRBJ1-4, the complete variable domain reads KAGVTQTPRYLIKTRGQQVTLSCSPISGHRSVSWYQQTPGQGLQFLFEYFSETQRNKGNFPGRFSGRQFSNSRSEMNVSTLELGDSALYLCASSLGGVGREKLFFGSGTQLSVL.

This chain uses TRBV28 with TRBJ1-1, with D possibly being TRBD1 (6 bases). The CDR3 is 17 amino acids. With 1 base removed from V and 1 base from J, the gap between germline ends came to 16 bases. Germline CDR1 is MDHEN and CDR2 is SYDVKM. This chain's CDR3 is CASSLFRLTGRNTEAFF. Written as DNA, the CDR3 is TGTGCCAGCAGTTTATTCCGCCTCACAGGGCGGAACACTGAAGCTTTCTTT. The whole variable domain, filled in from reference TRBV28 and TRBJ1-1, reads DVKVTQSSRYLVKRTGEKVFLECVQDMDHENMFWYRQDPGLGLRLIYFSYDVKMKEKGDIPEGYSVSREKKERFSLILESASTNQTSMYLCASSLFRLTGRNTEAFFGQGTRLTVV.

The chain joins TRBV4-1 to TRBJ2-3; D is ambiguous. This CDR3 has 13 residues. Germline assignment: CDR1 MGHRA and CDR2 YSYEKL. The ends were cut back, 0 bases at V and 8 bases at J, with 9 bases in the middle. CDR3 loop: CASSQEYGVTQYF. The CDR3 nucleotides are TGCGCCAGCAGCCAAGAGTATGGGGTTACGCAGTATTTT.

Concerning this clonotype: The final CDR3 position lacks the conserved phenylalanine or tryptophan, pointing to a likely read error. This chain uses TRBV27 with TRBJ2-3; a weak D match, TRBD1 (6 bases). This CDR3 comprises 14 residues. Trimming left V 5 bases short and J 3 bases short, with 12 bases between. Germline CDR1 MNHEY, CDR2 SMNVEV (reference sequence). The CDR3 here is CASSPQGITDTQYI. CDR3 in DNA: TGTGCCAGCAGTCCACAGGGTATAACAGATACGCAGTATATT.

This rearrangement joins TRBV7-9 to TRBJ1-4; D unresolved. Germline lookup yields CDR1 SEHNR and CDR2 FQNEAQ (reference sequence). The CDR3 sequence is 15 residues long. Between the trimmed V and J ends, which lost 2 bases and 0 bases, there was a span of 7 bases. Here the CDR3 reads CASSLLGTTNEKLFF. In nucleotides, the CDR3 is TGTGCCAGCAGCTTATTGGGGACAACTAATGAAAAACTGTTTTTT.

This clonotype has more than one count but fewer than ten. V and J are TRBV5-6 and TRBJ1-2, with 7 bases aligning to TRBD1. CDR1 is SGHDT, CDR2 YYEEEE, per germline. The CDR3 totals 15 residues. The V and J ends lost 0 bases and 6 bases, in that order; junction bases with no gene match: 8. The CDR3 protein is CASSLVRGQGDGYTF. CDR3 nucleotides: TGTGCCAGCAGCTTGGTTAGGGGGCAGGGGGATGGCTACACCTTC. The full variable domain, its missing parts supplied by reference TRBV5-6 and TRBJ1-2, is DAGVTQSPTHLIKTRGQQVTLRCSPKSGHDTVSWYQQALGQGPQFIFQYYEEEERQRGNFPDRFSGHQFPNYSSELNVNALLLGDSALYLCASSLVRGQGDGYTFGSGTRLTVV.

This sequence joins TRBV6-5 and TRBJ2-2; no firm D call. The CDR3 loop spans 11 amino acids. Germline-derived CDR1 and CDR2 are MNHEY and SVGAGI. V was clipped by 8 bases and J by 6 bases, with 7 bases between them. CDR3 sequence (DNA): TGTGCCAGCGGAGCCGCCGGGGAGCTGTTTTTT. This encodes CASGAAGELFF.

The J gene is TRBJ1-2, the V gene TRBV29-1; no firm D call. Germline loops: CDR1 SQVTM, CDR2 ANQGSEA. Between the trimmed V and J ends, which lost 4 bases and 8 bases, there was a span of 11 bases. This CDR3 has 11 amino acids. CDR3 DNA sequence: TGCAGCGTTGGTCCGGGTGAGGGCTACACCTTC. This codes for CSVGPGEGYTF.

V gene TRBV12-3 or TRBV12-4 combines with J gene TRBJ1-5; 12 bases fit TRBD1. The CDR3 is 15 amino acids. Losses at the gene ends were 5 bases for V and 6 bases for J; bases not matched to a gene: 5. CDR3 DNA: TGTGCCAGCAGTCCCGGGACAGGGGGCTCTCAGCCCCAGCATTTT. This codes for CASSPGTGGSQPQHF.

In this sample, this clonotype turned up a few times. The chain has TRBV5-1 and TRBJ2-7, with 10 bases matching TRBD1. CDR3 length equals 13 residues. Germline-derived CDR1 and CDR2 are SGHRS and YFSETQ. The V and J ends lost 4 bases and 7 bases, in that order; junction bases with no gene match: 5. The CDR3 DNA sequence: TGCGCCAGCAGCGTAAGGGACAGGGGTGAGCAGTACTTC. Protein product: CASSVRDRGEQYF.

The chain is built from TRBV7-9 and TRBJ2-7; D might be TRBD1 (5 bases). Germline CDR1 and CDR2: SEHNR and FQNEAQ (reference sequence). The CDR3 is 13 residues long. Trimming shortened V by 5 bases and J by 4 bases, and 12 bases separated the two germline ends. The CDR3 loop is CASSHRQLYEQYF. The CDR3 DNA follows: TGTGCCAGCAGCCACCGACAGTTATACGAGCAGTACTTC. The complete variable domain, with remaining parts taken from reference TRBV7-9 and TRBJ2-7, reads DTGVSQNPRHKITKRGQNVTFRCDPISEHNRLYWYRQTLGQGPEFLTYFQNEAQLEKSRLLSDRFSAERPKGSFSTLEIQRTEQGDSAMYLCASSHRQLYEQYFGPGTRLTVT.

This chain uses TRBV10-3 with TRBJ2-3; 11 bases line up with TRBD2. The junction had 10 bases not matched to a gene; V was cut back by 0 bases and J by 5 bases. The CDR3 sequence is 18 residues long. Per the germline V gene, CDR1 is ENHRY and CDR2 is SYGVKD. CDR3 in DNA: TGTGCCATCAGTGAGTCGACGATTAGCGGGGGGGCCCAAGATACGCAGTATTTT. Translated: CAISESTISGGAQDTQYF.

This clonotype has a single count. The chain uses TRBV7-8 and TRBJ1-5; D remains ambiguous. There are 13 residues in the CDR3. V gave up 4 bases and J gave up 7 bases, with 11 bases separating them. Germline V lookup: CDR1 SGHVS, CDR2 FQNEAQ. DNA of the CDR3: TGTGCCAGCAGCTCAGTGACGTGGCAGCCCCAGCATTTT. Translated: CASSSVTWQPQHF.

V and J are TRBV5-5 and TRBJ2-7; TRBD2 might be the D (5 bases). There are 13 residues in the CDR3. Between the trimmed V and J ends, which lost 5 bases and 1 base, there was a span of 10 bases. Germline V gives CDR1 SGHKS, CDR2 YYEKEE (reference sequence). The CDR3 DNA reads as TGTGCCAGCAGGCCGGACTTATCCTACGAGCAGTACTTC. Residues: CASRPDLSYEQYF.